This T cell receptor (beta chain) stems from a study of blood T cell repertoires in COVID-19. Whole-study context: From the United States, Italy and Spain came samples of acute and convalescent COVID-19. Sample material is recorded as cDNA or gDNA derived from T cells, B-cell-depleted T cells, or PBMCs.

Source study methods: Amplification of reference gene primers was used by the study to estimate nucleated cell counts. This table comes from immunoSEQ multiplex PCR, and its TCRdb copy is limited to in-frame clones, with some not included. For V, J and clone size, that table is used; D and trimming come from the DNA. This sample has around 140,000 clones, with roughly 76% found just once. Sequencing input: peripheral blood. This receptor was obtained from a woman between 50 and 59 years old with active or convalescent COVID-19.

The CDR3 here is CASSPRTVNSPLHF. For the CDR3, the DNA is TGTGCCAGCAGCCCGAGGACAGTTAATTCACCCCTCCACTTT. V is TRBV7-9 and J is TRBJ1-6; D might be TRBD1 (6 bases). The length of the CDR3 is 14 residues. V shed 5 bases and J shed 6 bases, with 11 bases lying between them. Germline V gives CDR1 SEHNR, CDR2 FQNEAQ (reference sequence). The full variable domain, its missing parts supplied by reference TRBV7-9 and TRBJ1-6, is DTGVSQNPRHKITKRGQNVTFRCDPISEHNRLYWYRQTLGQGPEFLTYFQNEAQLEKSRLLSDRFSAERPKGSFSTLEIQRTEQGDSAMYLCASSPRTVNSPLHFGNGTRLTVT.